The 24 T cell receptor beta chains listed next were all sequenced from one sample in a study of blood T cells in healthy people across ages. Together with a sample-barcoded 5' primer, a J-beta primer mix was included in a second PCR lasting roughly 6 to 12 cycles. TCRdb redid the calling of the 5' RACE reads with MiXCR, one entry per CDR3 protein. This sample has 650,000 to 1,000,000 distinct CDR3 sequences, with about 36% found just once. The specimen was blood. The receptor set was obtained from a man in his late teens or twenties in good health.

The genes are TRBV12-3 or TRBV12-4 and TRBJ2-1; D perhaps matches TRBD2 (6 bases). TRBJ2-7 matches the DNA end more closely, so the J call is doubtful. This CDR3 contains 13 residues. CDR3 sequence: CASSRDSPNEQYF. The CDR3 DNA reads TGTGCCAGCAGTAGGGACTCCCCCAATGAGCAGTACTTC.

The sample holds a few counts of this clonotype. V gene TRBV18 combines with J gene TRBJ2-7, with D maybe TRBD1 (6 bases). The V and J ends lost 3 bases and 2 bases respectively, with 17 bases between them. Germline V gene sequence: CDR1 KGHSH, CDR2 LQKENI. The CDR3 is made up of 16 amino acids. Here the CDR3 reads CASSPVGGLLAYEQYF. The CDR3 DNA reads TGTGCCAGCTCACCGGTTGGGGGCCTATTAGCCTACGAGCAGTACTTC.

The chain uses TRBV7-8 and TRBJ1-2; D may be TRBD1 (6 bases). The CDR3 is 16 amino acids. CDR1 and CDR2 from the germline V gene are SGHVS and FQNEAQ. Deletions cut 6 bases from V and 1 base from J, with 18 bases between. The chain's CDR3 is CASRGGAQGLNYGYTF. CDR3 DNA sequence: TGTGCCAGCAGGGGGGGGGCACAGGGCCTTAACTATGGCTACACCTTC.

A word on this clonotype: A much larger clone differs from this one at a single base, so this may be a read error. The rearrangement uses TRBV7-9 and TRBJ2-7; D not resolved. Trimming took 5 bases from V and 2 from J, leaving 13 bases between them. The CDR3 totals 14 residues. Germline CDR1 reads SEHNR; CDR2 reads FQNEAQ (reference sequence). The CDR3 spells CASSVTPVTYEQYF. As DNA, the CDR3 is TGTGCCAGCAGCGTAACTCCGGTGACCTACGAGCAGTACTTC.

The genes are TRBV21-1 and TRBJ2-2. TRBV21-1 is classified as a pseudogene. The CDR3 is 16 amino acids. CDR3 bases: TGTGCCAGCAGCAAAGAGGAAGGGAATCACACCGGGGAGCTGTTTTTT. Residues: CASSKEEGNHTGELFF.

The chain employs TRBV20-1 and TRBJ2-1, with no clear D. Germline values: CDR1 DFQATT, CDR2 SNEGSKA (reference sequence). V lost 1 base to trimming and J lost 6 bases, with 10 bases between them. The length of the CDR3 is 13 residues. CDR3 bases: TGCAGTGCTAGAGCCCCACTGGCCAATGAGCAGTTCTTC. This encodes CSARAPLANEQFF.

This chain uses TRBV2 with TRBJ2-1; 15 bases map to TRBD2. J lost 12 bases, V lost 2 bases, and 5 bases had no gene match. This CDR3 comprises 15 residues. CDR1 and CDR2 (germline): SNHLY, FYNNEI. CDR3 protein: CASSERGLAGGRQFF. In DNA, the CDR3 is TGTGCCAGCAGTGAAAGGGGACTAGCGGGGGGAAGGCAGTTCTTC. The whole variable domain, remainder taken from reference TRBV2 and TRBJ2-1, is EPEVTQTPSHQVTQMGQEVILRCVPISNHLYFYWYRQILGQKVEFLVSFYNNEISEKSEIFDDQFSVERPDGSNFTLKIRSTKLEDSAMYFCASSERGLAGGRQFFGPGTRLTVL.

This clonotype was recorded many times. The chain links TRBV4-1 to TRBJ2-3; D is unresolved. Per the germline V gene, CDR1 is MGHRA and CDR2 is YSYEKL. The CDR3 totals 14 residues. V lost 0 bases and J 4 bases, leaving 8 bases between the germline ends. CDR3 nucleotides: TGCGCCAGCAGCCAAGATCCTGGGGCAGATACGCAGTATTTT. Protein sequence: CASSQDPGADTQYF.

This clonotype was found many times. This sequence joins TRBV6-6 and TRBJ2-5, with no clear D. V shed 2 bases and J shed 5 bases, with 9 bases lying between them. The germline CDR1 and CDR2 sequences are MNHNY and SVGAGI (reference sequence). CDR3 size: 13 residues. The CDR3 DNA follows: TGTGCCAGCAGTTACCGCGAGGCGGAGACCCAGTACTTC. Amino acid sequence: CASSYREAETQYF.

V is TRBV28 and J is TRBJ1-1, with a possible D match to TRBD1 (6 bases). The CDR3 sequence is 16 residues long. Germline V gives CDR1 MDHEN, CDR2 SYDVKM. Trimming cost V 2 bases and J 1 base, with 14 bases left between them. The CDR3: CASSLGGTSGNTEAFF. The CDR3 bases are TGTGCCAGCAGTTTAGGAGGGACATCCGGGAACACTGAAGCTTTCTTT.

J is TRBJ1-5 and V is TRBV28; D remains ambiguous. V was pared by 4 bases and J by 6 bases, with 10 bases between. CDR1 is MDHEN and CDR2 is SYDVKM in the germline V gene. The CDR3 is 13 residues long. CDR3 in amino acids: CASSYSGTQPQHF. The CDR3 nucleotides are TGTGCCAGCAGTTATTCGGGTACTCAGCCCCAGCATTTT.

The sample holds a few counts of this clonotype. J is TRBJ2-5 and V is TRBV6-4, with TRBD1 matching over 11 bases. Germline assignment: CDR1 MRHNA and CDR2 SNTAGT. This CDR3 contains 15 residues. The V and J ends lost 5 bases and 11 bases, in that order; junction bases with no gene match: 13. Here the CDR3 DNA reads TGTGCCAGCAGTCCCCGGGACAGGGGGACCAATGAGCAGTACTTC. It translates to CASSPRDRGTNEQYF.

At least ten counts were recorded for this clonotype. The CDR3 region is CSAQTGEDNEQFF. In nucleotides, the CDR3 is TGCAGCGCACAGACAGGGGAGGACAATGAGCAGTTCTTC. V gene TRBV29-1 combines with J gene TRBJ2-1; TRBD1 agrees at 8 bases. V lost 7 bases to trimming and J lost 5 bases; unmatched junction nucleotides: 7. Germline-derived CDR1 and CDR2 are SQVTM and ANQGSEA. The CDR3 spans 13 residues.

The V call is TRBV14, the J call TRBJ2-1; D is uncertain. Deletions cut 1 base from V and 7 bases from J, with 14 bases between. In germline, CDR1 is SGHDN, CDR2 FVKESK. The CDR3 covers 15 residues. CDR3 sequence reads: CASSQVGRRSNEQFF. CDR3 sequence (DNA): TGTGCCAGCAGCCAAGTCGGTCGCCGGAGTAATGAGCAGTTCTTC.

This clonotype was seen only a few times. V is TRBV12-3 or TRBV12-4 and J is TRBJ2-7; the match to TRBD2 covers 8 bases. V trimming: 8 bases; J trimming: 7 bases; junction bases outside the gene matches: 7. This CDR3 has 12 amino acids. The CDR3 sequence is CASSGGVGEQYF. The CDR3 nucleotides read TGTGCCAGCTCGGGGGGGGTGGGAGAGCAGTACTTC.

This chain uses TRBV10-3 with TRBJ1-6, with 10 nucleotides matching TRBD1. J lost 8 bases, V lost 4 bases, and 2 bases had no gene match. Germline V lookup: CDR1 ENHRY, CDR2 SYGVKD. The CDR3 consists of 14 residues. The CDR3 DNA follows: TGTGCCATCAGTGTCGGGACAGGGGATTCACCCCTCCACTTT. It encodes CAISVGTGDSPLHF.

J is TRBJ1-1 and V is TRBV20-1; a weak D match, TRBD1 (5 bases). Per the germline V gene, CDR1 is DFQATT and CDR2 is SNEGSKA (reference sequence). V gave up 1 base and J gave up 2 bases, with 11 bases separating them. The CDR3 is 14 amino acids. CDR3 DNA: TGCAGTGCTAGAGTCGGGGGGGTTAACACTGAAGCTTTCTTT. This gives the protein CSARVGGVNTEAFF.

CDR3: CASSATGQPYNEQFF. DNA of the CDR3: TGCGCCAGCAGCGCAACGGGACAGCCCTACAATGAGCAGTTCTTC. The gene calls are TRBV5-1 and TRBJ2-1; 7 bases are a match to TRBD1. The V segment lost 4 bases and the J segment 2 bases; nucleotides outside the gene matches: 6. From germline, CDR1 is SGHRS and CDR2 YFSETQ. The CDR3 covers 15 residues.

This chain connects TRBV10-3 to TRBJ1-1; D is unclear. This CDR3 comprises 13 residues. Trimming took off 3 bases at V and 0 bases at J, with 5 bases between the two ends. Germline V CDR1 and CDR2: ENHRY, SYGVKD. Here the CDR3 reads CAISDTLNTEAFF. DNA of the CDR3: TGTGCCATCAGTGATACGCTGAACACTGAAGCTTTCTTT.

On this clonotype: This is likely a read error, given that the CDR3 carries no conserved phenylalanine or tryptophan at its end. This chain joins TRBV7-9 and TRBJ1-1; a possible D gene is TRBD1 (5 bases). The CDR3 is made up of 14 amino acids. V was shortened by 6 bases and J by 5 bases, with 16 bases between the two germline ends. Germline CDR1 reads SEHNR; CDR2 reads FQNEAQ (reference sequence). CDR3 region: CASRPGLGRTEAFL. CDR3 nucleotide sequence: TGTGCCAGCAGGCCGGGACTGGGGAGGACTGAAGCTTTCTTA.

As to this clonotype: A single base separates this from a much larger clone, so it may be a read error. The rearrangement links TRBV20-1 to TRBJ1-2; 7 nucleotides line up with TRBD1. The CDR3 is 14 amino acids. The trim removed 5 bases at V and 4 bases at J, leaving 10 bases unmatched. Looked up from germline, CDR1 is DFQATT and CDR2 is SNEGSKA (reference sequence). DNA of the CDR3: TGCAGTGCTGATACAGGGGTTTCAAGCTATGGCTACACCTTC. Encoded protein: CSADTGVSSYGYTF.

This clonotype showed up many times. V usage is TRBV12-3 or TRBV12-4 and J usage is TRBJ2-7, with D maybe TRBD1 (5 bases). V lost 6 bases, J lost 1 base, and 22 bases lay in between. This CDR3 comprises 17 residues. The CDR3 reads CASSSIKGVKTSYEQYF. As DNA, the CDR3 is TGTGCCAGCAGCTCGATTAAAGGGGTTAAAACTTCCTACGAGCAGTACTTC.

This clonotype was picked up many times. This chain connects TRBV20-1 to TRBJ2-5; 8 positions agree with TRBD1. The CDR3 extends over 15 amino acids. V shed 3 bases, J shed 1 base, and the junction held 7 bases outside the gene matches. Germline V gives CDR1 DFQATT, CDR2 SNEGSKA (reference sequence). The CDR3 spells CSASGDGTGQETQYF. The CDR3, as DNA: TGCAGTGCTAGTGGGGATGGGACAGGCCAAGAGACCCAGTACTTC.

With respect to this clonotype: Its ends do not fully match the called genes, so a read error is possible. The rearrangement uses TRBV4-1 and TRBJ2-7; TRBD2 aligns across 9 bases. The CDR3 runs to 14 residues. Germline-derived CDR1 and CDR2 are MGHRA and YSYEKL. The CDR3 sequence: CVSSQAGGSYEQYF. The CDR3 DNA sequence: TGCGTCAGCAGCCAAGCGGGAGGCTCCTACGAGCAGTACTTC.